Reported below is one T cell receptor beta chain. The antigen is unknown. The data stem from a study of cytomegalovirus exposure and HLA in healthy donors. Study-level points and caveats: Under in vitro conditions, three CMV-associated chains were confirmed as specific for CMV antigens. The investigators catalogued some 150 TCR beta chains as cytomegalovirus-associated.

Germline V gene sequence: CDR1 SGHRS, CDR2 YFSETQ. The CDR3 spans 16 residues. Trimming at V came to 5 bases and at J to 4 bases, leaving 6 bases not matched to a gene. It was with 60 Vbeta and 13 Jbeta primers that the PCR ran. Sequenced by immunoSEQ multiplex PCR; TCRdb stores in-frame clones only, minus some. This table holds about 130,000 clones, around 85% found once. The sample was PBMCs. The TCR sequence derives from a woman aged 25 to 45 in good health and CMV-seropositive. The genes are TRBV5-1 and TRBJ2-5; 15 bases align to TRBD2. The CDR3 region has the DNA TGCGCCAGCAGTCTTCCGGGACTAGCGGGAGGAGAGACCCAGTACTTC. Translated, it gives CASSLPGLAGGETQYF.